What follows is one TCR beta chain and its context. A junction end diverges from the germline sequence, so it may reflect a read error. The germline CDR1 and CDR2 sequences are MNHEY and SVGAGI. The CDR3 contains 13 residues. This sample is drawn from a study of T cell changes during pregnancy in multiple sclerosis. Some clones are missing from TCRdb's copy, which holds only in-frame ones; the method was immunoSEQ multiplex PCR. Here the sample spans approximately 84,000 clones, about 94% being singletons. This specimen was peripheral blood, taken in the third trimester of pregnancy. The sequence was collected from a female donor with multiple sclerosis, enrolled in a pregnancy study. This rearrangement joins TRBV6-5 to TRBJ2-7; 13 nucleotides line up with TRBD2. CDR3 amino acids: CASSSPGLAGSSF. CDR3 coding DNA: TGTGCCAGCAGTTCTCCGGGACTAGCGGGGAGCAGCTTC.